Listed below are T cell receptor beta chains from one sample, sequenced in a study of graft-versus-host responses after intestinal transplantation. The repertoire was sequenced with immunoSEQ multiplex PCR; TCRdb's copy has only in-frame clones and lacks some. The sample lists tens of thousands of clones; about nine tenths were seen once. Material: bone marrow, obtained nearly 750 days after intestinal transplantation. The receptors stem from a human patient who received an intestinal transplant, so some T cells may come from the graft donor. Each CDR3 is given with its conserved first and last residue. A D gene is named only where the DNA matches it firmly. Expanded clones get a size class; other rows say once, few or many, or leave the size out.

TGTGCCAGCAGCCTGAGCGGGGGGGGAGATACGCAGTATTTT,CASSLSGGGDTQYF,TRBV14,TRBJ2-3,TRBD2,-
TGTGCCAGCAGCCCCCGGGGGTGGAGGAACACTGAAGCTTTCTTT,CASSPRGWRNTEAFF,TRBV5-5,TRBJ1-1,-,-
TGTGCCAGCAGCGAAAAGGGGGGTCCTACCTACGAGCAGTACTTC,CASSEKGGPTYEQYF,TRBV11-2,TRBJ2-7,-,-
TGCAGCGTTGAAGAAGCTAGGGTTGAAGCTTTCTTT,CSVEEARVEAFF,TRBV29-1,TRBJ1-1,-,-
TGTGCCAGCAGCTTAGAACTTCTGGGGTTAGCCAAAAACATTCAGTACTTC,CASSLELLGLAKNIQYF,TRBV7-9,TRBJ2-4,-,-
TGCGCCAGCAGTGTGACAGGGAGCACAGATACGCAGTATTTT,CASSVTGSTDTQYF,TRBV5-1,TRBJ2-3,TRBD1,-
TGCGCCAGCAGCGTGACAGGGGCCCTCTCCTCTGGAAACACCATATATTTT,CASSVTGALSSGNTIYF,TRBV5-1,TRBJ1-3,TRBD1,-
TGTGCCAGCAGGAGACAGGTGTACGAGCAGTACTTC,CASRRQVYEQYF,TRBV2,TRBJ2-7,-,-
TGCGCCAGCAGCCAAACGGACAGGGGAAGCGATGGCTACACCTTC,CASSQTDRGSDGYTF,TRBV4-1,TRBJ1-2,TRBD1,-
TGTGCCAGCAGCTTATGCAGGGGATACAATGAGCAGTTCTTC,CASSLCRGYNEQFF,TRBV5-4,TRBJ2-1,-,-
TGCGCCAGCAGCCAGAATTCGGTCCCAACCGTGCAGTACTTC,CASSQNSVPTVQYF,TRBV4-1,TRBJ2-7,-,-
TGTGCCAGCAGCACTACAGGGTCGAACACCGGGGAGCTGTTTTTT,CASSTTGSNTGELFF,TRBV7-9,TRBJ2-2,-,-
TGTGCCAGCAGCTTGCTACAGGGTGGTGAGGATGAGCAGTTCTTC,CASSLLQGGEDEQFF,TRBV5-4,TRBJ2-1,-,-
TGCGCCAGCAGCCAAGTATTCTGGGACAACACTGAAGCTTTCTTT,CASSQVFWDNTEAFF,TRBV4-1,TRBJ1-1,-,few
TGTGCCAGCAGCGTAGGACCCTACCAAGAGACCCAGTACTTC,CASSVGPYQETQYF,TRBV9,TRBJ2-5,-,-